This record concerns one T cell receptor beta chain sequence. Antigen unknown. This CDR3 is built from 15 residues. V gave up 3 bases and J gave up 3 bases, with 12 bases separating them. TCRdb analysed the reads with MiXCR anew, one entry per CDR3 protein. The repertoire holds under 500,000 distinct CDR3 sequences, with approximately 46% as singletons. The data belong to a study of T cell repertoires in cytomegalovirus infection. The clonotype comes from a human donor in good health (CMV status not recorded). Some clones in this sample may be carry-over from other donors' samples. Sequenced material: cultured PBMCs, taken from culture after CMV antigen stimulation. The rearrangement links TRBV12-3 or TRBV12-4 to TRBJ1-3; D gene unclear. This chain's CDR3 is CASSLGLWVGNTIYF. In nucleotides, the CDR3 is TGTGCCAGCAGTTTGGGTTTATGGGTTGGAAACACCATATATTTT.